This TCR beta chain appears in the sequencing data of a study of blood T cell repertoires in COVID-19. For the study at large: Sites across the United States, Italy and Spain contributed samples from acute and convalescent COVID-19. PBMCs, B-cell-depleted T cells, or T cells provided the cDNA or gDNA that made up the material.

CDR1 is MDHEN, CDR2 SYDVKM, per germline. The CDR3 totals 15 residues. The V and J ends lost 6 bases and 4 bases respectively, with 18 bases between them. Original data processing: Amplifying reference gene primers gave estimates of nucleated cell counts. The method was immunoSEQ multiplex PCR; TCRdb's version includes in-frame clones alone and lacks a portion of them. For V, J and clone size, that table is used; D and trimming come from the DNA. The sample has 100,000 to 150,000 clones, more than 70% seen once. Sample: peripheral blood. The chain recombines TRBV28 with TRBJ1-1; D unclear. The sequence derives from a man aged 45-65 years with acute or convalescent COVID-19. The CDR3: CASSSFLGRSTEAFF. The CDR3 region has the DNA TGTGCCAGCAGCTCCTTCCTGGGTCGGAGCACTGAAGCTTTCTTT.